This T cell receptor (beta chain) was retrieved from a study of response to subunit inactivated influenza vaccine. Whole-study findings and limits: Authors suggested each seasonal flu vaccination may recruit only limited numbers of new T cells.

TCRdb analysed the RT-PCR reads with MiXCR anew, one entry per CDR3 protein. The table records around 580,000 distinct CDR3 sequences, 12% of them present only once. Germline-derived CDR1 and CDR2 are SGHTA and FQGNSA. The CDR3 is made up of 13 amino acids. Trimming shortened V by 5 bases and J by 12 bases, and 19 bases separated the two germline ends. This clonotype turned up a few times. The antigen is unknown. V gene TRBV7-2 combines with J gene TRBJ2-5, with D possibly being TRBD1 or TRBD2 (5 bases each). Sequenced here: PBMCs from blood, sampled on the day of vaccination. This sequence originates from a man between 45 and 60 years old who received an inactivated influenza vaccine. The CDR3, as DNA: TGTGCCAGCAGCCCCTCGGGACCGACTAAGGAGTACTTC. It is translated as CASSPSGPTKEYF.